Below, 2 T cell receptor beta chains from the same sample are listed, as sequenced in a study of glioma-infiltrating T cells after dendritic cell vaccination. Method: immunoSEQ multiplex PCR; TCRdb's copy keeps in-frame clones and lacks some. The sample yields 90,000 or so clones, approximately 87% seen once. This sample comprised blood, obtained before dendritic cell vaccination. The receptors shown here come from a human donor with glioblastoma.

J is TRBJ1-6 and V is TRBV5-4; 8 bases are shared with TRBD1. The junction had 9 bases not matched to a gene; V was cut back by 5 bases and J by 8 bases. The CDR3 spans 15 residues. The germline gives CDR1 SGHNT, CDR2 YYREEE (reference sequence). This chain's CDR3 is CASRDVTGVDSPLHF. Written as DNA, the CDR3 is TGTGCCAGCAGGGATGTGACAGGGGTCGATTCACCCCTCCACTTT.

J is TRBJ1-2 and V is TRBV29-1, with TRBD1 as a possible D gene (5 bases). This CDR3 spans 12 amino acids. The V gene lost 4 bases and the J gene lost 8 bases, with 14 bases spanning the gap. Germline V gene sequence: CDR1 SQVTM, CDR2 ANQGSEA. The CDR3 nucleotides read TGCAGCGTTGCCCGGGAGGGGTGGGGCTACACCTTC. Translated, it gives CSVAREGWGYTF.